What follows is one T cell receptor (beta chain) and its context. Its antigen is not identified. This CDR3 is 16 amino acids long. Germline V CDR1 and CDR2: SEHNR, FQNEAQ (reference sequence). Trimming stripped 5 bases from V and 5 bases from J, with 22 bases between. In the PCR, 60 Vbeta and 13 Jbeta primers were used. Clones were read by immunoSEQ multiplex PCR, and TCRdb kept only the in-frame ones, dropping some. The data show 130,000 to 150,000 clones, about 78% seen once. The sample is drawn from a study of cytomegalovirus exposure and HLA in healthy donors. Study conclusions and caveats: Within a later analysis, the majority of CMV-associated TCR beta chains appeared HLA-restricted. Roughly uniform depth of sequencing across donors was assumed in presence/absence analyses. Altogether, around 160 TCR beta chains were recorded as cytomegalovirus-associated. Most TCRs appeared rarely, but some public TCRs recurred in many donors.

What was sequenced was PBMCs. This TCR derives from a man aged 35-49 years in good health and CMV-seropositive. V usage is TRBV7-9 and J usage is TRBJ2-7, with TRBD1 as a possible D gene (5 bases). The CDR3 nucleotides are TGTGCCAGCAGCCTTCCAACAGGTCGGAACTTCCACGAGCAGTACTTC. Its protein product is CASSLPTGRNFHEQYF.